This TCR beta chain was sequenced during a study of Ad26.COV2.S vaccination and SARS-CoV-2 variants (dated by TCRdb to about 2021). For the wider study: Vaccine-arm donors were drawn from COV1001, a multicentre, randomized, double-blind, placebo-controlled phase I-IIa trial of Ad26.COV2.S in healthy adults. Ad26.COV2.S was given intramuscularly at 5x10^10 or 1x10^11 viral particles, as a single shot or as two shots 56 days apart. TCRbeta repertoire sequencing was used to assess the specificity and breadth of SARS-CoV-2-reactive T cell receptors after Ad26.COV2.S vaccination. The TCR-sequenced set comprised approximately 32 samples: 19 Ad26.COV2.S vaccine recipients, 5 placebo recipients and 8 SARS-CoV-2 convalescent individuals. Trial participants were randomized into five groups of five: low-dose or high-dose Ad26.COV2.S given once or twice, or placebo on both occasions. Throughout the experiments and outcome assessment, investigators stayed blinded to trial group allocation. What the work shows at the level of the full study, not this receptor alone: The study was not powered for comparison of responses between vaccine doses or regimens. Compared with placebo recipients, Ad26.COV2.S recipients showed higher spike-specific TCR breadth (P = 0.0014). After vaccination, spike-specific CD8+ and CD4+ T cell responses were reported to show substantial breadth. Vaccine and placebo recipients had comparable non-spike TCR breadth, which fits with the vaccine containing only spike. According to the authors, total T cell responses may have been underestimated by the TCR breadth and depth analyses.

TCRbeta CDR3 regions were sequenced with the immunoSEQ Assay. After extraction, genomic DNA underwent amplification by bias-controlled multiplex PCR, followed by high-throughput sequencing. On the study's bioinformatics: To quantify the absolute abundance of every unique TCRbeta CDR3 region, sequences were collapsed and filtered. T cell fraction was estimated by normalizing TCRbeta template counts to usable DNA, which was measured by amplifying reference genes present in all nucleated cells. Repertoire TCRs were annotated as SARS-CoV-2-specific when V gene, CDR3 amino acid sequence and J gene were exactly matched to a known reactive TCR set. MIRA supplied the reference SARS-CoV-2 TCR set, which was filtered for enrichment in COVID-19-positive ImmuneCODE repertoires so that public or cross-reactive TCRs were removed. Using the MIRA antigens, annotated TCRs were further analysed by specific ORF or by position within an ORF. Breadth was defined as the number of annotated unique rearrangements divided by the total number of unique productive rearrangements, and depth was defined as the summed frequency of the annotated unique rearrangements. Two-sided Wilcoxon rank-sum tests were applied when comparing TCR breadth between groups. The table was pulled from immuneACCESS by TCRdb, which kept in-frame rearrangements only. Such tables lose some clones; where checked, under half of the loss comes from unresolved V genes, and the rest has no known cause. The D gene and trimming were derived from the DNA, and the V and J assignments and clone size from that table. For this sample there are hundreds of thousands of clones; around nine tenths appear just once. The top ten constitute about 12% of the sample.

Cut back by 3 bases and 0 bases, the V and J ends lie 5 bases apart. The germline V gene supplies CDR1 MDHEN and CDR2 SYDVKM. From the cysteine through the phenylalanine, the CDR3 covers 13 amino acids. Only the CDR3 portion is preserved as DNA: 39 bases, with reading frame beginning at the first base. The intended sense of this specimen's treatment or condition label: around 19 received Ad26.COV2.S at low or high dose, single or two shots; a few received placebo; per-sample allocation not given. Repertoires of vaccine and placebo recipients were sequenced from samples taken on day 63 after the first injection. Cohort 1b enrolled some 25 adults aged 18-55 years at a single site in Boston, USA, between 29 July and 7 August 2020. Ad26.COV2.S was a replication-incompetent adenovirus type 26 vector that expressed a prefusion-stabilized SARS-CoV-2 spike protein derived from the original Wuhan strain.

With regard to this clone: Its antigen target is currently unknown. It has no much larger one-base neighbor in the sample; base qualities were not kept.

Rearrangement joined TRBV28 to TRBJ1-1, with no D gene named confidently. The source material was peripheral blood, sampled in a trial of Ad26.COV2.S vaccine versus placebo. The sequence came from a person aged 18-65 years who received the Ad26.COV2.S COVID-19 vaccine or a placebo. The CDR3 region reads CASSFTMNTEAFF. The DNA sequence follows: TGTGCCAGCAGTTTTACCATGAACACTGAAGCTTTCTTT.